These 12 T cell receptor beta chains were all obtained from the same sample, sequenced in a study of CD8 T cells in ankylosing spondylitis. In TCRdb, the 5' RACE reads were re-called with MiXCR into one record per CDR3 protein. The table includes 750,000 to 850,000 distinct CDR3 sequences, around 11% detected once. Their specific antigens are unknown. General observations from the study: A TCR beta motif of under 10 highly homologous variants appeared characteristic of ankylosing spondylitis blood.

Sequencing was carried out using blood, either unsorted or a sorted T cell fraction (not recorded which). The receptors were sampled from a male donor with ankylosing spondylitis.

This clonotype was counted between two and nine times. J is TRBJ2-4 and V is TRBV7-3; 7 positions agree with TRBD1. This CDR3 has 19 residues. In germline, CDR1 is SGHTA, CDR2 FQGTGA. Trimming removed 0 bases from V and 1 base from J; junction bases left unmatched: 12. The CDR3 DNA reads TGTGCCAGCAGCTTAACAGGACAGGTGTTATCGTGGGCCAAAAACATTCAGTACTTC. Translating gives CASSLTGQVLSWAKNIQYF.

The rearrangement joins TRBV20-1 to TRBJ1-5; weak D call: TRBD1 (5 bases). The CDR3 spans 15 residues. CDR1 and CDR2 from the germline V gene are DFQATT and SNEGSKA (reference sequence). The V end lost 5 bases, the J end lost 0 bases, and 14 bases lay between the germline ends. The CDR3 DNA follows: TGCAGTGCTCGGACCGGGGGTTATAGCAATCAGCCCCAGCATTTT. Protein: CSARTGGYSNQPQHF.

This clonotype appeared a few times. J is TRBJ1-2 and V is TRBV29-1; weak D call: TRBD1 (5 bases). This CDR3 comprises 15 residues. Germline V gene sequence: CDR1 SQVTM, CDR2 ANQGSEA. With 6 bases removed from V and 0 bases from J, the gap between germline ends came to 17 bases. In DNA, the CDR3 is TGCAGCGTCCCATTGGGGGGGACCACTAACTATGGCTACACCTTC. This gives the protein CSVPLGGTTNYGYTF.

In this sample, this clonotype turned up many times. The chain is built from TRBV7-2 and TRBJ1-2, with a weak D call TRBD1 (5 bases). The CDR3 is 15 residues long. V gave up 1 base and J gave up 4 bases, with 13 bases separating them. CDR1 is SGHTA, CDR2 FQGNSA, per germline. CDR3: CASSLGDRTSYGYTF. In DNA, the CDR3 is TGTGCCAGCAGCTTAGGGGACCGGACGTCCTATGGCTACACCTTC.

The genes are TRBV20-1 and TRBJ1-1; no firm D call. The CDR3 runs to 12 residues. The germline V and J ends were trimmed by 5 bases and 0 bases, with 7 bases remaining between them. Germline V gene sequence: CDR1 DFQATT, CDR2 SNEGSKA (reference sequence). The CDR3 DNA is TGCAGTGCTGTTAAGATGAACACTGAAGCTTTCTTT. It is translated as CSAVKMNTEAFF.

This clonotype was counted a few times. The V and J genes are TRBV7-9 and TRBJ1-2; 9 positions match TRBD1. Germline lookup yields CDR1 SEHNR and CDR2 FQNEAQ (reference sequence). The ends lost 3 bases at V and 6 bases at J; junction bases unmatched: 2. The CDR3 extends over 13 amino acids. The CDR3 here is CASSFTGGDGYTF. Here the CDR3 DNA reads TGTGCCAGCAGCTTCACAGGGGGCGATGGCTACACCTTC.

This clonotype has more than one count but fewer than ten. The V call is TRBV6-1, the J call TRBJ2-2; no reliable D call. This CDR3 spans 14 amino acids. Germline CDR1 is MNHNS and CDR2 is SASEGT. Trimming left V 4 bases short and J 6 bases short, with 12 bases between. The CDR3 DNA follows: TGTGCCAGCAGTGGGGGTGCAGGAGCCGGGGAGCTGTTTTTT. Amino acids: CASSGGAGAGELFF.

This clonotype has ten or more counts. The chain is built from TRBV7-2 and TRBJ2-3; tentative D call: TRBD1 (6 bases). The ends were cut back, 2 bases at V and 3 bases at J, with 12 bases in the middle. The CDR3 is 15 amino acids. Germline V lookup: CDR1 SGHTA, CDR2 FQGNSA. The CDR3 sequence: CASSLRGRYTDTQYF. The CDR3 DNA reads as TGTGCCAGCAGCTTAAGGGGGAGATATACAGATACGCAGTATTTT.

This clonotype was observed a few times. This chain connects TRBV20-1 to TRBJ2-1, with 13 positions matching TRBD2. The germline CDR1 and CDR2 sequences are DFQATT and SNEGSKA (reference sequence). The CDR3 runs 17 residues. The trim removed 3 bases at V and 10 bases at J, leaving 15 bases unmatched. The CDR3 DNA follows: TGCAGTGCTAGGTCCCCTCCAGGACTAGCGGGAGCCCTAGAGCAGTTCTTC. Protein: CSARSPPGLAGALEQFF.

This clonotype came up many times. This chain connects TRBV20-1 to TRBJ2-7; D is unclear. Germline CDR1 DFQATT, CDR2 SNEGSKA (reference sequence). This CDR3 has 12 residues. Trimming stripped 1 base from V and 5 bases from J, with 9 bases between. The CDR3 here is CSARGQLHEQYF. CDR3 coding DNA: TGCAGTGCTAGAGGGCAGCTCCACGAGCAGTACTTC.

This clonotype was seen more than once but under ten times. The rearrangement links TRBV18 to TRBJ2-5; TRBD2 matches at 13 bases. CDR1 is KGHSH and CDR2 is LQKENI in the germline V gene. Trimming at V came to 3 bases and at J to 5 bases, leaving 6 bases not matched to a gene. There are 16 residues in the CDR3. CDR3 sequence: CASSPFGLAGEETQYF. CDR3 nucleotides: TGTGCCAGCTCACCTTTTGGACTAGCGGGAGAGGAGACCCAGTACTTC.

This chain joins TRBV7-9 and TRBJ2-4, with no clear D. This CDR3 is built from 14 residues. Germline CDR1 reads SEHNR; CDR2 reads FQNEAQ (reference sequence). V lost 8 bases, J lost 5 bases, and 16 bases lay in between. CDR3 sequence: CASRSRAEENIQYF. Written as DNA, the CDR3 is TGTGCCAGCCGATCTAGGGCAGAGGAAAACATTCAGTACTTC.